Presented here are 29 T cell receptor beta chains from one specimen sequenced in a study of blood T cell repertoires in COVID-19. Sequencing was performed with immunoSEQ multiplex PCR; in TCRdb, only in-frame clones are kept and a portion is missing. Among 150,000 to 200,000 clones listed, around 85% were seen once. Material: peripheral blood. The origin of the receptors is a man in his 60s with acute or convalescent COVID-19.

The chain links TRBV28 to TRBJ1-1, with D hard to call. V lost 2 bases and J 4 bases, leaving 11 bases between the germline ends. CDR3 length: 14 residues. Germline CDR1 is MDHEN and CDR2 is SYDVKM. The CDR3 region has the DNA TGTGCCAGCAGTTTAAGGCAGGCGGGCACTGAAGCTTTCTTT. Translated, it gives CASSLRQAGTEAFF. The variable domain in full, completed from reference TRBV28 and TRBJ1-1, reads DVKVTQSSRYLVKRTGEKVFLECVQDMDHENMFWYRQDPGLGLRLIYFSYDVKMKEKGDIPEGYSVSREKKERFSLILESASTNQTSMYLCASSLRQAGTEAFFGQGTRLTVV.

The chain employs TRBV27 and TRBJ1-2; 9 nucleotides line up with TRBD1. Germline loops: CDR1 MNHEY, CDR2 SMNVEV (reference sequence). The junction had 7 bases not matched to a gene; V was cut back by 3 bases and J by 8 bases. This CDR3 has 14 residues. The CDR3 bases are TGTGCCAGCAGTTTCGGACAGGGGCTTCGAGGCTACACCTTC. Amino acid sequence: CASSFGQGLRGYTF.

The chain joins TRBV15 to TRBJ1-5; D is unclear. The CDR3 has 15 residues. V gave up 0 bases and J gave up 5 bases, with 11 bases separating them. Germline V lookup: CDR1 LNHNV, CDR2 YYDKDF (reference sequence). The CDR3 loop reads CATSRDHARDQPQHF. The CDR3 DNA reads TGTGCCACCAGCAGAGATCATGCGAGGGATCAGCCCCAGCATTTT. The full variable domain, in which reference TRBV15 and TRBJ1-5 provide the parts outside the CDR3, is DAMVIQNPRYQVTQFGKPVTLSCSQTLNHNVMYWYQQKSSQAPKLLFHYYDKDFNNEADTPDNFQSRRPNTSFCFLDIRSPGLGDTAMYLCATSRDHARDQPQHFGDGTRLSIL.

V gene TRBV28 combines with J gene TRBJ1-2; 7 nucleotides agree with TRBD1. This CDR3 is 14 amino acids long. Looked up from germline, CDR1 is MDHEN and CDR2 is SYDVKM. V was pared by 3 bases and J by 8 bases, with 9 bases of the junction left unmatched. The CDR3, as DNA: TGTGCCAGCAGTTTGAGAGGGGGCCTCAAAGGCTACACCTTC. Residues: CASSLRGGLKGYTF.

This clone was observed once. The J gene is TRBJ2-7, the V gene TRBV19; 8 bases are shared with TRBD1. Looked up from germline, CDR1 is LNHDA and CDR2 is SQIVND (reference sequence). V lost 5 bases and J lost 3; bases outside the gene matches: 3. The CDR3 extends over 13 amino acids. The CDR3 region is CASSWTGFYEQYF. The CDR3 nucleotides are TGTGCCAGTAGTTGGACAGGGTTCTACGAGCAGTACTTC.

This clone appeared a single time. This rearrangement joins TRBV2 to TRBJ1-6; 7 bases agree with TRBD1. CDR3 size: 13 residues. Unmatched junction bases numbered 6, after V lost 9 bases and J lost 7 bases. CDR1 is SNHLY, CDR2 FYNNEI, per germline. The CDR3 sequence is CAREGTANSPLHF. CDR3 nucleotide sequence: TGTGCCAGGGAGGGGACAGCGAATTCACCCCTCCACTTT. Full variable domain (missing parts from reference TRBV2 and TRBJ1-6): EPEVTQTPSHQVTQMGQEVILRCVPISNHLYFYWYRQILGQKVEFLVSFYNNEISEKSEIFDDQFSVERPDGSNFTLKIRSTKLEDSAMYFCAREGTANSPLHFGNGTRLTVT.

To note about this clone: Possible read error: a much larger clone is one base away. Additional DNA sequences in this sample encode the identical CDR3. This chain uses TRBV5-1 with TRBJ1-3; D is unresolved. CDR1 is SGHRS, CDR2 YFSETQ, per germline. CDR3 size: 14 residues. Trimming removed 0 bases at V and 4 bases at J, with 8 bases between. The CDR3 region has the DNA TGCGCCAGCAGCTTGGCGGGGTACGGAAACACCATATATTTT. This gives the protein CASSLAGYGNTIYF.

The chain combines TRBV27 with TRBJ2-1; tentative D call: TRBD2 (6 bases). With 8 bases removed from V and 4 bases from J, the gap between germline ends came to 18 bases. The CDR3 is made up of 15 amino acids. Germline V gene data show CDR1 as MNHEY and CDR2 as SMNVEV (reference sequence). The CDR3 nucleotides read TGTGCCAGCGACAAGAGTAGCGGTCATTACAATGAGCAGTTCTTC. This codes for CASDKSSGHYNEQFF.

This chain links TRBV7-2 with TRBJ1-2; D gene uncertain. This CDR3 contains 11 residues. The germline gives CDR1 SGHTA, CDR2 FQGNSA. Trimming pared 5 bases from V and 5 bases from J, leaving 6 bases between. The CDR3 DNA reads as TGTGCCAGCAGCCCTCAGTATGGCTACACCTTC. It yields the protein CASSPQYGYTF.

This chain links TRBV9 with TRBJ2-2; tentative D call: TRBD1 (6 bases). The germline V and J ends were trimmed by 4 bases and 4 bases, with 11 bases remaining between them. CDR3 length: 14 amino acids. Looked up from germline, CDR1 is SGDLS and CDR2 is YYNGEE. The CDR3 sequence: CASSPQDSTGELFF. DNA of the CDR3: TGTGCCAGCAGCCCCCAGGACAGCACCGGGGAGCTGTTTTTT.

The CDR3 DNA sequence: TGTGCCAGCAGCTCTAGTCCCGGTAACTATGGCTACACCTTC. Translation gives CASSSSPGNYGYTF. V usage is TRBV7-9 and J usage is TRBJ1-2; D unclear. V was cut by 4 bases and J by 1 base, with 10 bases left in between. The length of the CDR3 is 14 residues. Per the germline V gene, CDR1 is SEHNR and CDR2 is FQNEAQ (reference sequence).

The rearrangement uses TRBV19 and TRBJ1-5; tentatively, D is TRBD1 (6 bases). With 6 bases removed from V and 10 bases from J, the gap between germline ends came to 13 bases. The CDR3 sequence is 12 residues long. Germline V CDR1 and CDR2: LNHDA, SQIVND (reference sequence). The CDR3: CASRTGWGPQHF. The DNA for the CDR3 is TGTGCCAGTAGGACAGGTTGGGGACCCCAGCATTTT.

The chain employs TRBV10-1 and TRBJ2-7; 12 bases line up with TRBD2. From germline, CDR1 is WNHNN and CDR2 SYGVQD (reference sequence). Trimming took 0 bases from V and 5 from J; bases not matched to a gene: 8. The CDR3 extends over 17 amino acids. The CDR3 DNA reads TGCGCCAGCAGTGAGTCCATCGGACTAGCGGGAATGCACGAGCAGTACTTC. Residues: CASSESIGLAGMHEQYF.

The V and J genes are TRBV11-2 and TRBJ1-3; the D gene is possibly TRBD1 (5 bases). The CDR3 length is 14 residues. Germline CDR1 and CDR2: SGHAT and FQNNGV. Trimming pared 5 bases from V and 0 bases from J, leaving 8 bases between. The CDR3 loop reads CASSQTGSGNTIYF. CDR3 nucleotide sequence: TGTGCCAGCAGCCAAACAGGCTCTGGAAACACCATATATTTT.

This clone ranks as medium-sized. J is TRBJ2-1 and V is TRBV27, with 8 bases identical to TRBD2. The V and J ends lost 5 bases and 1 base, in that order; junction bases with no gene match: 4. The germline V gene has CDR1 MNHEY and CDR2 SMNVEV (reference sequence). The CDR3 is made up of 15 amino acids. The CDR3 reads CASSAGGVSYNEQFF. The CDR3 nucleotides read TGTGCCAGCAGTGCCGGGGGGGTTTCCTACAATGAGCAGTTCTTC.

CDR3 sequence reads: CAWTGYNSPLHF. The CDR3 DNA is TGTGCCTGGACCGGGTATAATTCACCCCTCCACTTT. The chain is built from TRBV30 and TRBJ1-6, with D unresolved. The CDR3 is 12 residues long. Looked up from germline, CDR1 is GTSNPN and CDR2 is SVGIG (reference sequence). Trimming shortened V by 4 bases and J by 4 bases, and 5 bases separated the two germline ends.

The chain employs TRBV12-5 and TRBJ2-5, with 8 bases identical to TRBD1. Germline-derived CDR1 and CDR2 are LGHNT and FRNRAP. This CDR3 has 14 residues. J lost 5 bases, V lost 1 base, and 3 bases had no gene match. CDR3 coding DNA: TGTGCTAGTGGTTTGGCAGGGGGCAGTGAGACCCAGTACTTC. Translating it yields CASGLAGGSETQYF. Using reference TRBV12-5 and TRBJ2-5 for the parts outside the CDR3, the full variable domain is DARVTQTPRHKVTEMGQEVTMRCQPILGHNTVFWYRQTMMQGLELLAYFRNRAPLDDSGMPKDRFSAEMPDATLATLKIQPSEPRDSAVYFCASGLAGGSETQYFGPGTRLLVL.

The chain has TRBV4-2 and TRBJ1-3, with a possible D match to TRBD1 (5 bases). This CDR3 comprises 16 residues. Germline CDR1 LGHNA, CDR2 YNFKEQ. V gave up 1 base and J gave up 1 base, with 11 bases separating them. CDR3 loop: CASSQALDISGNTIYF. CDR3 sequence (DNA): TGTGCCAGCAGCCAAGCCCTGGACATATCTGGAAACACCATATATTTT.

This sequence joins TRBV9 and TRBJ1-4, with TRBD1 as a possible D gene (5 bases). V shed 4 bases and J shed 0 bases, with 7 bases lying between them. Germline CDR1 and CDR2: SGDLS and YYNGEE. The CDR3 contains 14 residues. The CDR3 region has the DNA TGTGCCAGCAGCTCAGGGCCAACTAATGAAAAACTGTTTTTT. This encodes CASSSGPTNEKLFF. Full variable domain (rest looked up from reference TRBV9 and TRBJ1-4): DSGVTQTPKHLITATGQRVTLRCSPRSGDLSVYWYQQSLDQGLQFLIQYYNGEERAKGNILERFSAQQFPDLHSELNLSSLELGDSALYFCASSSGPTNEKLFFGSGTQLSVL.

CDR3 DNA: TGTGCCAGCGCACCCCTCACAGGGAGCTCCTATAATTCACCCCTCCACTTT. This gives the protein CASAPLTGSSYNSPLHF. The V and J genes are TRBV27 and TRBJ1-6; TRBD1 is a possible D gene (6 bases). The CDR3 consists of 17 residues. V shed 8 bases and J shed 0 bases, with 17 bases lying between them. Germline V gene data show CDR1 as MNHEY and CDR2 as SMNVEV (reference sequence).

The CDR3: CASKGRAVGGEETQYF. For the CDR3, the DNA is TGTGCCAGCAAAGGGCGCGCTGTAGGGGGAGAAGAGACCCAGTACTTC. V is TRBV28 and J is TRBJ2-5, with D maybe TRBD1 (6 bases). V dropped 7 bases and J dropped 3 bases, with 21 bases sitting between them. Germline values: CDR1 MDHEN, CDR2 SYDVKM. The CDR3 runs 16 residues.

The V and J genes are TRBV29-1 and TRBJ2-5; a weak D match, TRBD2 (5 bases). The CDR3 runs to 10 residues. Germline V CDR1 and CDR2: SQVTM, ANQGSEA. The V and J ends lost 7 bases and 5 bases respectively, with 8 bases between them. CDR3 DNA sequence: TGCAGCGCCCAGCGGGAGACCCAGTACTTC. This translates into CSAQRETQYF. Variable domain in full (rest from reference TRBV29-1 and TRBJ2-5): SAVISQKPSRDICQRGTSLTIQCQVDSQVTMMFWYRQQPGQSLTLIATANQGSEATYESGFVIDKFPISRPNLTFSTLTVSNMSPEDSSIYLCSAQRETQYFGPGTRLLVL.

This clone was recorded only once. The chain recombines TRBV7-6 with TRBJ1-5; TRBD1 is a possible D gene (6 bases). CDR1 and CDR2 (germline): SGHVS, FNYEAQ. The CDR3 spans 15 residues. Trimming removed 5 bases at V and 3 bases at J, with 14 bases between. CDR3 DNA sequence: TGTGCCAGCAGCGCAATGAGGGGGTACAATCAGCCCCAGCATTTT. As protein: CASSAMRGYNQPQHF.

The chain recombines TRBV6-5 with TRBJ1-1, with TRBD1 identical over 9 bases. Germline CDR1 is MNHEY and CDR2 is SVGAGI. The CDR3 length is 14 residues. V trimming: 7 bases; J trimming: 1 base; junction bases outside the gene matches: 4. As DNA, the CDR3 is TGTGCCAGCAAAAGGGACAGGGAGAACACTGAAGCTTTCTTT. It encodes CASKRDRENTEAFF.

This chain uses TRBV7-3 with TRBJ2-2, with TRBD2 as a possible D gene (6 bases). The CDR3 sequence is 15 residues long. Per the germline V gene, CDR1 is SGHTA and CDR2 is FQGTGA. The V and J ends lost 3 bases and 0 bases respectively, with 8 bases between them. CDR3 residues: CASSLGTSNTGELFF. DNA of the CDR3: TGTGCCAGCAGCTTGGGGACTTCGAACACCGGGGAGCTGTTTTTT. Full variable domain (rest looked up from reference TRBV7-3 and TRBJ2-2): GAGVSQTPSNKVTEKGKYVELRCDPISGHTALYWYRQSLGQGPEFLIYFQGTGAADDSGLPNDRFFAVRPEGSVSTLKIQRTERGDSAVYLCASSLGTSNTGELFFGEGSRLTVL.

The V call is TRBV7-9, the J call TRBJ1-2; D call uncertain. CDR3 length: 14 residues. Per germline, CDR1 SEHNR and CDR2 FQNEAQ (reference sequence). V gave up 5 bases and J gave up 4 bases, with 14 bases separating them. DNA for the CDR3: TGTGCCAGCAGCCCTCCTACCGTTGGCTATGGCTACACCTTC. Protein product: CASSPPTVGYGYTF.

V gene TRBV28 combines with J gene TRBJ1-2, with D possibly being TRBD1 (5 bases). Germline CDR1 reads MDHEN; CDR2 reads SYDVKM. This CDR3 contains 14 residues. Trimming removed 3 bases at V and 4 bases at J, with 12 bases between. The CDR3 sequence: CASSFPSRAYGYTF. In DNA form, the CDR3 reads TGTGCCAGCAGTTTCCCGAGCAGGGCCTATGGCTACACCTTC.

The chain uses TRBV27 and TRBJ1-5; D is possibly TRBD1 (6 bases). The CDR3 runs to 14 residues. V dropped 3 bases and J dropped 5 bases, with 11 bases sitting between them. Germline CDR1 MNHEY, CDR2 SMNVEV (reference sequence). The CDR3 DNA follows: TGTGCCAGCAGTTTCAGGGGCTCCGATCAGCCCCAGCATTTT. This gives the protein CASSFRGSDQPQHF.

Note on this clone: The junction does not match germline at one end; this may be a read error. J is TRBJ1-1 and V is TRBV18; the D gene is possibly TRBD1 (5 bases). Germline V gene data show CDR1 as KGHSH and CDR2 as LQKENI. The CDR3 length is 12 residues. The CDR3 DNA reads TGTGCCAGCTCACCACGGGAAGGGGCGCGGCTCTTT. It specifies CASSPREGARLF. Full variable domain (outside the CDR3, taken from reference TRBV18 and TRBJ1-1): NAGVMQNPRHLVRRRGQEARLRCSPMKGHSHVYWYRQLPEEGLKFMVYLQKENIIDESGMPKERFSAEFPKEGPSILRIQQVVRGDSAAYFCASSPREGARLFGQGTRLTVV.